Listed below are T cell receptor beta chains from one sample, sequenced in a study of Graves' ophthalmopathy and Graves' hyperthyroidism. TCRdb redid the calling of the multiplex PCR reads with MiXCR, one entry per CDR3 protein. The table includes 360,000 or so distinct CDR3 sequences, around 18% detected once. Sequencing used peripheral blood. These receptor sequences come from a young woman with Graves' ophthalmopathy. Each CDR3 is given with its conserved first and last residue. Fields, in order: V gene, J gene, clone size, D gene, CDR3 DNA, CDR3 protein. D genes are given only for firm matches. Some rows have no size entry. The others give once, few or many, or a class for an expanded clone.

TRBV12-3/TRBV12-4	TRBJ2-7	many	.	TGTGCCAGCAGTTTAGCGCCCCGTGGCTACGAGCAGTACTTC	CASSLAPRGYEQYF
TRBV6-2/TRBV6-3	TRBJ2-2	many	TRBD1	TGTGCCAGCAAACCGTTGGGACAGGGGGACACCGGGGAGCTGTTTTTT	CASKPLGQGDTGELFF
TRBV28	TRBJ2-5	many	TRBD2	TGTGCCAGCAGTCCACCCTTCCTACTAGCGGGGGGGCGAGAGACCCAGTACTTC	CASSPPFLLAGGRETQYF
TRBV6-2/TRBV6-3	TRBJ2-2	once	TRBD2	TGTGCCACGAAGCGGGAGATCGGGGAGCTGTTTTTT	CATKREIGELFF
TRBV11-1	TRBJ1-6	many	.	TGTGCCAGCAGCCATAGCGGACAGCTAAATTCACCCCTCCACTTT	CASSHSGQLNSPLHF
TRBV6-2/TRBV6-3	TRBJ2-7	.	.	TGTGCCAGCGTTCGGAACAGGGAATCCGAGCAGTACTTC	CASVRNRESEQYF
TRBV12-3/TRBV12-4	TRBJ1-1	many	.	TGTGCCAGCAGTTCGTTTTCGGAAGCTTTCTTT	CASSSFSEAFF
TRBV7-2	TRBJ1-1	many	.	TGTGCCAGCAGCCCCAGAGGGGTAAAGACTGAAGCTTTCTTT	CASSPRGVKTEAFF
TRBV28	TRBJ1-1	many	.	TGTGCCAGCAGTCGCAACGACCTGAACACTGAAGCTTTCTTT	CASSRNDLNTEAFF
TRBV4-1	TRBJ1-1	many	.	TGCGCCAGCAGCCAAGAGAGGGTGAACACTGAAGCTTTCTTT	CASSQERVNTEAFF
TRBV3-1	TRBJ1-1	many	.	TGTGCCAGCAGCCAAACGGACAGGAACACTGAAGCTTTCTTT	CASSQTDRNTEAFF
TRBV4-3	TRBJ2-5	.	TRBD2	TGCGCCAGCAGCCAACGGCCTAGCGGCGACGGGGAGACCCAGTACTTC	CASSQRPSGDGETQYF
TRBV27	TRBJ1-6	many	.	TGTGCCAGGACGGCCCGGGTATCTGGGTACGTTGCACCCCTCCACTTT	CARTARVSGYVAPLHF
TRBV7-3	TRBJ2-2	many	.	TGTGCCAGCAGCCCCCTGTTTGGGGAGCTGTTTTTT	CASSPLFGELFF
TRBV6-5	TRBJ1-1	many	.	TGTGCCAGCAGTTCACCAGGGGTGGCGTACACTGAAGCTTTCTTT	CASSSPGVAYTEAFF
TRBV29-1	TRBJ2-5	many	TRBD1	TGCAGCGTTGTTCACCCGGGGACAGAAGAGACCCAGTACTTC	CSVVHPGTEETQYF
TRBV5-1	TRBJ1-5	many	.	TGCGCCAGCAGCTTAACAGGCCAGAGCAATCAGCCCCAGCATTTT	CASSLTGQSNQPQHF
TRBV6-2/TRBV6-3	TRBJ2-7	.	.	TGTGCCAGCATCGAAATCGGGGCGGAATACGAGCAGTACTTC	CASIEIGAEYEQYF
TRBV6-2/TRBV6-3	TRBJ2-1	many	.	TGTGCCAGCAGTTATACAGCGGCCAGAAAGTCCCTCTACAATGAGCAGTTCTTC	CASSYTAARKSLYNEQFF
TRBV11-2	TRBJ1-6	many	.	TGTGCCAGCAGCTCTCCCGGGTCGTATAATTCACCCCTCCACTTT	CASSSPGSYNSPLHF
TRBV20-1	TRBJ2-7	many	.	TGCAGTGCTAGCGCCCTCCGGGGTACGTCCTACGAGCAGTACTTC	CSASALRGTSYEQYF
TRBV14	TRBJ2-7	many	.	TGTGCCAGCAGCCAGATAGGAAGGGACCACGAGCAGTACTTC	CASSQIGRDHEQYF
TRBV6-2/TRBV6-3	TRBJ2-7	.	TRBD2	TGTGCCAGCCACTGGACTAGCGGCTCCTACGAGCAGTACTTC	CASHWTSGSYEQYF
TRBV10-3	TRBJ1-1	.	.	TGTGCCACCCGGGAGGGGTACCCAGAAGCGTCGGGCACTGAAGCTTTCTTT	CATREGYPEASGTEAFF
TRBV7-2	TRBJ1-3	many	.	TGTGCCAGCAGCTTAGCGCGAGGCATAACTGGAAACACCATATATTTT	CASSLARGITGNTIYF
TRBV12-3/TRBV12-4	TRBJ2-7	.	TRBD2	TGTGCCAGCAGTGGACTAGCGGGAGGGTTGCGGGAGCAGTACTTC	CASSGLAGGLREQYF
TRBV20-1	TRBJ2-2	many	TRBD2	TGCAGTGCTAGAGGACTAGCGGGGGGGCCGAACACCGGGGAGCTGTTTTTT	CSARGLAGGPNTGELFF
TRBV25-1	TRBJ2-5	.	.	TGTGCCAGCAGTGACCTAAGCCGGGACGTCGAAGAGACCCAGTACTTC	CASSDLSRDVEETQYF
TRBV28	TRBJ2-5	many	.	TGTGCCAGCAATTCAGGGTGGGTCCAAGAGACCCAGTACTTC	CASNSGWVQETQYF
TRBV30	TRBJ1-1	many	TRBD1	TGTGCCTGGATACCGGGACAGGGTTTTTCGAACACTGAAGCTTTCTTT	CAWIPGQGFSNTEAFF
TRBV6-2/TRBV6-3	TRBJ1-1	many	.	TGTGCCAGCACCAATTTCGGACCCGGAGGGATTGGGAACACTGAAGCTTTCTTT	CASTNFGPGGIGNTEAFF
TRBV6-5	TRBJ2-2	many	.	TGTGCCAGCAGTTACGGGATTGTAGTAATCGACACCGGGGAGCTGTTTTTT	CASSYGIVVIDTGELFF
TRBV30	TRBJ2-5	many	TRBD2	TGTGCCTGGAGTGTACGACTAGCGAGGGGAGAGACCCAGTACTTC	CAWSVRLARGETQYF
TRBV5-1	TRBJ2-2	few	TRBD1	TGCGCCAGCAGCTTGGAGCCGGGACAGGGACGGACCGGGGAGCTGTTTTTT	CASSLEPGQGRTGELFF
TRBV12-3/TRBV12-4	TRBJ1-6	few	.	TGTGCCAGCAGCAAGGGAGGGACTACTAATTCACCCCTCCACTTT	CASSKGGTTNSPLHF
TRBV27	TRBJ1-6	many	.	TGTGCCAGCAGGAGCTCCTATAATTCACCCCTCCACTTT	CASRSSYNSPLHF
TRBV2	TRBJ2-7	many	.	TGTGCCAGCAAAGGACAGTCCCCCCTCTACGAGCAGTACTTC	CASKGQSPLYEQYF
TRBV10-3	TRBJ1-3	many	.	TGTGCCATCAGTGAGTCCCAGGACGGAAGATCTGGAAACACCATATATTTT	CAISESQDGRSGNTIYF
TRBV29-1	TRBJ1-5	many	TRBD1	TGCAGCGTTCAGGGGACAGGGAATCAGCCCCAGCATTTT	CSVQGTGNQPQHF
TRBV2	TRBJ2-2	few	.	TGTGCCAGCAGTTCAGGGGTCTGGACCGGGGAGCTGTCTTTT	CASSSGVWTGELSF
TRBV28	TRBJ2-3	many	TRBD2	TGTGCCAGCAGTTCCGGGACTAGCCAAGATACGCAGTATTTT	CASSSGTSQDTQYF
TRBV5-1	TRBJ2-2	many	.	TGCGCCAGCAGCTTGGCGGCAGGGGCTCGGGACACCGGGGAGCTGTTTTTT	CASSLAAGARDTGELFF
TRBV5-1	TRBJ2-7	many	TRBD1	TGCGCCAGCAGCCCGGCCCCCGACAGGGTCCACGAGCAGTACTTC	CASSPAPDRVHEQYF
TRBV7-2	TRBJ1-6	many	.	TGTGCCAGCAGCTTATCCCGACAGGTCGGATCCTCACCCCTCCACTTT	CASSLSRQVGSSPLHF
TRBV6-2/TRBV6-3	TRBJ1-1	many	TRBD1	TGTGCCAGCAGTTACTTCCCGACAGGGGTGAACACTGAAGCTTTCTTT	CASSYFPTGVNTEAFF
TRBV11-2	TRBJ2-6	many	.	TGTGCCAGCAGCTTAGTGACGGGTTCTGGGGCCAACGTCCTGACTTTC	CASSLVTGSGANVLTF
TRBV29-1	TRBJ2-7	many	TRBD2	TGCAGCGTTAGCAGCGGGAGCTTCTACGAGCAGTACTTC	CSVSSGSFYEQYF
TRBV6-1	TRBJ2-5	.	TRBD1	TGTGCCAGCAGTAGGGGGACAGGGGCGTACCAAGAGACCCAGTACTTC	CASSRGTGAYQETQYF
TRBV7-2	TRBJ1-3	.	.	TGTGCCAGCGGCTGGGAGGCCGTAGGAAACACCATATATTTT	CASGWEAVGNTIYF
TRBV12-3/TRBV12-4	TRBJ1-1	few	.	TGTGCCAGCAGAGGACAGACTGAAGCTTTCTTT	CASRGQTEAFF
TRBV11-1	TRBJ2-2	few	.	TGTGCCAGCACCCCGGGCGGTCAGGGAATCACCGGGGAGCTGTTTTTT	CASTPGGQGITGELFF
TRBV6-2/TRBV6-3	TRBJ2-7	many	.	TGTGCCAGCACCCCCGGGCCAGGGACGGAGCAGTACTTC	CASTPGPGTEQYF
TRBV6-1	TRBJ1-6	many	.	TGTGCCAGCGGGGTTGGTTCGAAGACCGGGGGGTACAATTCACCCCTCCACTTT	CASGVGSKTGGYNSPLHF
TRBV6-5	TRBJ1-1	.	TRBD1	TGTGCCAGCAGTTACTCGGGACAGGGGATCCGGGACACTGAAGCTTTCTTT	CASSYSGQGIRDTEAFF
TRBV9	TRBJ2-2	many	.	TGTGCCAGCAGCGTAGAAGGCGGCCCCACCGGGGAGCTGTTTTTT	CASSVEGGPTGELFF